This entry concerns a single T cell receptor (beta chain). V lost 5 bases and J 0 bases, leaving 7 bases between the germline ends. Germline CDR1 reads SGHNT; CDR2 reads YENEEA. CDR3 length: 13 residues. This sample was taken from a study of long-term antiretroviral therapy in people with HIV. Version v3.0 of the immunoSEQ assay ran at survey level. The protocol was immunoSEQ multiplex PCR, while the TCRdb copy is restricted to in-frame clones and leaves out a portion. The table shows roughly 16,000 clones, with approximately 86% occurring only once. The rearrangement uses TRBV11-3 and TRBJ1-1, with D tentatively TRBD1 (6 bases). The specimen comprised unsorted PBMCs, sampled 2.3 years before starting antiretroviral therapy. The source is a woman under 40 with HIV. The CDR3 DNA sequence: TGTGCCAGCAGCAGGGACATGAACACTGAAGCTTTCTTT. As protein: CASSRDMNTEAFF.